This T cell receptor beta chain was identified in a study of cytomegalovirus exposure and HLA in healthy donors. Study details: For the approximately 400 genotyped donors, 75% to 90% fell within the Caucasian-associated ancestry cluster. Findings and limits, study-wide: Later analysis associated a missense DCLRE1C variant with TCR beta V- and J-gene trimming.

CDR1 and CDR2 from the germline V gene are SGHNT and YYREEE (reference sequence). This CDR3 has 16 amino acids. The V and J ends lost 4 bases and 5 bases respectively, with 19 bases between them. Primers included in the PCR were 60 Vbeta and 13 Jbeta primers. Data came from immunoSEQ multiplex PCR; TCRdb stores just in-frame clones and leaves some out. The table has under 300,000 clones, about 80% seen once. As to this clone: Its antigen is not identified.

The clonotype comes from a woman aged 60-75 years in good health and CMV-seropositive. The sequenced sample consisted of PBMCs. The V and J genes are TRBV5-4 and TRBJ1-5; tentative D call: TRBD1 (6 bases). The CDR3 spells CASSPMKGGEDQPQHF. CDR3 DNA: TGTGCCAGCAGCCCCATGAAAGGGGGAGAAGATCAGCCCCAGCATTTT.